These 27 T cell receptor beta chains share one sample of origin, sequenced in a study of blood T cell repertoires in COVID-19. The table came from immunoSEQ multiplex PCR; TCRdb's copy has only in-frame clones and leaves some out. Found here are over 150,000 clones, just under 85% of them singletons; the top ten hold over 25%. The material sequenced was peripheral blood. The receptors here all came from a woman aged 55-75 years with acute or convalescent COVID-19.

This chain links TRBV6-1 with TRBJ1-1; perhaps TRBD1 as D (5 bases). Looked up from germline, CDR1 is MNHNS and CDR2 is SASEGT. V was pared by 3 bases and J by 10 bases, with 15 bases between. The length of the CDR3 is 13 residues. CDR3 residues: CASSEGTSGGAFF. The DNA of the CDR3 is TGTGCCAGCAGTGAGGGCACATCGGGGGGAGCTTTCTTT.

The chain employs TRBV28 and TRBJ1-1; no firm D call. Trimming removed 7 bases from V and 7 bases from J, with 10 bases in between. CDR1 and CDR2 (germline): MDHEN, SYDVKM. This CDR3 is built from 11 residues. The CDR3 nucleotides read TGTGCCAGCAACCCCGGTTTTGAAGCTTTCTTT. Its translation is CASNPGFEAFF.

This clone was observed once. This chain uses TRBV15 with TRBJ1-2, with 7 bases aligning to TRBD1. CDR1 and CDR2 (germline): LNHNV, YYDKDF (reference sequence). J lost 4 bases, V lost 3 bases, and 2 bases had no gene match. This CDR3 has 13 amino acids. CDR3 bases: TGTGCCACCAGCAGGACAGGGCTCTATGGCTACACCTTC. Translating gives CATSRTGLYGYTF. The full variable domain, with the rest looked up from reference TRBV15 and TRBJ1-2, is DAMVIQNPRYQVTQFGKPVTLSCSQTLNHNVMYWYQQKSSQAPKLLFHYYDKDFNNEADTPDNFQSRRPNTSFCFLDIRSPGLGDTAMYLCATSRTGLYGYTFGSGTRLTVV.

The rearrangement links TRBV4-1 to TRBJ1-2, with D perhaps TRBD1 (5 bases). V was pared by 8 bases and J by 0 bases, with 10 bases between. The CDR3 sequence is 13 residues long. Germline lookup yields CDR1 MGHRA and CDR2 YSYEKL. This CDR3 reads CASSGGPNYGYTF. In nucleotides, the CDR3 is TGCGCCAGCTCCGGGGGTCCTAACTATGGCTACACCTTC.

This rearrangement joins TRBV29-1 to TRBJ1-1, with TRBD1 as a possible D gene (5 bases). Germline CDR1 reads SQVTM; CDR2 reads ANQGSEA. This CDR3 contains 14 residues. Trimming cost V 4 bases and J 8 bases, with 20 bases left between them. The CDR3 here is CSVGLGGTSIEAFF. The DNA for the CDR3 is TGCAGCGTTGGATTAGGAGGGACGTCCATAGAAGCTTTCTTT.

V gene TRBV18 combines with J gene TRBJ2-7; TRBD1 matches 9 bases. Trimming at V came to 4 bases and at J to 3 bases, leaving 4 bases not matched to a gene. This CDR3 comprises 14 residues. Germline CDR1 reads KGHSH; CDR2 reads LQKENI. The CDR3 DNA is TGTGCCAGCTCACAAAGACAGGGGGTCTACGAGCAGTACTTC. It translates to CASSQRQGVYEQYF. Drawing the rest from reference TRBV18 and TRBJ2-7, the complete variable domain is NAGVMQNPRHLVRRRGQEARLRCSPMKGHSHVYWYRQLPEEGLKFMVYLQKENIIDESGMPKERFSAEFPKEGPSILRIQQVVRGDSAAYFCASSQRQGVYEQYFGPGTRLTVT.

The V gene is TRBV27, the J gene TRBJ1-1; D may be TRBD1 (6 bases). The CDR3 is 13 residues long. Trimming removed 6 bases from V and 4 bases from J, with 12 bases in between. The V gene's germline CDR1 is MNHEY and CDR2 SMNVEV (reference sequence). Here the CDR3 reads CASRSGASTEAFF. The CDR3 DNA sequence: TGTGCCAGCAGATCAGGGGCGAGCACTGAAGCTTTCTTT.

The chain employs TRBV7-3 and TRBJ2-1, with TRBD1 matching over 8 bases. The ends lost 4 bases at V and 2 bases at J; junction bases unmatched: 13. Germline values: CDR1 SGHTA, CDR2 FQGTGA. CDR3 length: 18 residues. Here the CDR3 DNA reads TGTGCCAGCAGCTCCCCCGGGGAGTACAGGGGGACCTACAATGAGCAGTTCTTC. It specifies CASSSPGEYRGTYNEQFF.

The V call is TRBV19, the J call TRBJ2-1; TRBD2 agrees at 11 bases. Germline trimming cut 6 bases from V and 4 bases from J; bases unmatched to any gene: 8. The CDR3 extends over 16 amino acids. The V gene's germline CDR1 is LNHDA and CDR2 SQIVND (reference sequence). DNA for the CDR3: TGTGCCAGTAGCCAACTGCTAGCGGGGGGATACAATGAGCAGTTCTTC. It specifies CASSQLLAGGYNEQFF.

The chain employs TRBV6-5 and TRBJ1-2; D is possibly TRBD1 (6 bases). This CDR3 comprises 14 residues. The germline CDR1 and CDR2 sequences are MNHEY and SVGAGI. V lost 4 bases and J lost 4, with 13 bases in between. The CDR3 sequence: CASSLTGASYGYTF. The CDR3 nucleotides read TGTGCCAGCAGTTTGACAGGAGCGTCCTATGGCTACACCTTC.

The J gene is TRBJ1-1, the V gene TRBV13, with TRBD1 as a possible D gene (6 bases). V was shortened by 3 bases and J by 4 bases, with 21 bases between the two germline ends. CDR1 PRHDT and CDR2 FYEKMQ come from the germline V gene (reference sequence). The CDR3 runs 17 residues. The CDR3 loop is CASSFGLIGGAPTEAFF. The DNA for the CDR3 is TGTGCCAGCAGCTTTGGGTTGATAGGGGGGGCGCCCACTGAAGCTTTCTTT. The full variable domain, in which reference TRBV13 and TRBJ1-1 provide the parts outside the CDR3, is AAGVIQSPRHLIKEKRETATLKCYPIPRHDTVYWYQQGPGQDPQFLISFYEKMQSDKGSIPDRFSAQQFSDYHSELNMSSLELGDSALYFCASSFGLIGGAPTEAFFGQGTRLTVV.

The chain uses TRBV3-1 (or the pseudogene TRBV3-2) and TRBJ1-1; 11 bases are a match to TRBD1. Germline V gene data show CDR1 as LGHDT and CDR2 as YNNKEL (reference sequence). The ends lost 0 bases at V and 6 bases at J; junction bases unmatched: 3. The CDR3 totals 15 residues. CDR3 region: CASSQEGQGVAEAFF. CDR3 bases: TGTGCCAGCAGCCAAGAGGGACAGGGGGTCGCTGAAGCTTTCTTT.

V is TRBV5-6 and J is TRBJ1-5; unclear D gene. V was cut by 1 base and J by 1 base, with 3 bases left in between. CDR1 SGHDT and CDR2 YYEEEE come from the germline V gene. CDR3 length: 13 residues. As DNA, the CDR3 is TGTGCCAGCAGCTTGCGGAGCAATCAGCCCCAGCATTTT. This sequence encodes CASSLRSNQPQHF.

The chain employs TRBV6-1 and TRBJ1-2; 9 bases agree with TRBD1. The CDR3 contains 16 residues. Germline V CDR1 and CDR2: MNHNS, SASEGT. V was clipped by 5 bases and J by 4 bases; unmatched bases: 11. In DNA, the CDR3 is TGTGCCAGCAGTCAAGGACAGGGGCCGAACCTCTATGGCTACACCTTC. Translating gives CASSQGQGPNLYGYTF.

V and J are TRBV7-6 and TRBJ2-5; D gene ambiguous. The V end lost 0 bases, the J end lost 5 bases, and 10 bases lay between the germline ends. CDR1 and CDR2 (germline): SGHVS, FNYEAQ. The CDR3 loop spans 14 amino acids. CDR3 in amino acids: CASSLAGQKETQYF. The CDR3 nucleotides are TGTGCCAGCAGCTTAGCTGGGCAGAAGGAGACCCAGTACTTC.

CDR3 region: CASSQEVAGGLTNTGELFF. The CDR3 region has the DNA TGTGCCAGCAGCCAAGAGGTAGCGGGGGGCCTAACGAACACCGGGGAGCTGTTTTTT. The V call is TRBV3-1 (or the pseudogene TRBV3-2), the J call TRBJ2-2; 10 bases align to TRBD2. CDR1 LGHDT and CDR2 YNNKEL come from the germline V gene (reference sequence). This CDR3 is built from 19 residues. After removal of 0 bases from V and 0 bases from J, the junction contained 7 bases not matched to a gene.

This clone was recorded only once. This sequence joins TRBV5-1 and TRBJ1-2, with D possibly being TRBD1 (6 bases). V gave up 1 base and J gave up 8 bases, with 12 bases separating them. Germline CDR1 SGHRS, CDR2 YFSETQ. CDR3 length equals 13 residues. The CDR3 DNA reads TGCGCCAGCAGCTTGACAGGGCTGAAGGGCTACACCTTC. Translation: CASSLTGLKGYTF.

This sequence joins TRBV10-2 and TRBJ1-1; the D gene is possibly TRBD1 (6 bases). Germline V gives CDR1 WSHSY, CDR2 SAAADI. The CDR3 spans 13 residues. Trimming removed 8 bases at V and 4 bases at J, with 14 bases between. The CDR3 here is CASEQGVGTEAFF. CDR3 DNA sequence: TGCGCCAGCGAACAGGGTGTGGGCACTGAAGCTTTCTTT.

CDR3 amino acids: CASSQGNEGNTGELFF. The CDR3 region has the DNA TGCGCCAGCAGCCAAGGAAATGAGGGTAACACCGGGGAGCTGTTTTTT. The chain combines TRBV4-1 with TRBJ2-2, with D tentatively TRBD2 (5 bases). CDR1 and CDR2 from the germline V gene are MGHRA and YSYEKL. Trimming cost V 1 base and J 2 bases, with 11 bases left between them. This CDR3 spans 16 amino acids.

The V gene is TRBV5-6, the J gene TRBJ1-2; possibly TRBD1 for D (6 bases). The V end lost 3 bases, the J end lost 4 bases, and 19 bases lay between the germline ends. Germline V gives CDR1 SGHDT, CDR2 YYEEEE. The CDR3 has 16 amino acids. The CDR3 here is CASSSISGTGIYGYTF. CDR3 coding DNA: TGTGCCAGCAGCTCAATATCCGGCACAGGGATCTATGGCTACACCTTC.

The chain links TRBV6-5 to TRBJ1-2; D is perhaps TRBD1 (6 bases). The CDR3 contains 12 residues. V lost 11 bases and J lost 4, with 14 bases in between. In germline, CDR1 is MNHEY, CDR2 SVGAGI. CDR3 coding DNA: TGTGCCGGTAAGGGACACCTCTATGGCTACACCTTC. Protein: CAGKGHLYGYTF.

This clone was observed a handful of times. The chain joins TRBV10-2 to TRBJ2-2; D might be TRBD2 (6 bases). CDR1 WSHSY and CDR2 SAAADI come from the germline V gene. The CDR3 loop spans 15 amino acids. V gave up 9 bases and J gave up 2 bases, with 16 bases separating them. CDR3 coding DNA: TGCGCCAGTAAAATATCGGGGGACAACACCGGGGAGCTGTTTTTT. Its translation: CASKISGDNTGELFF.

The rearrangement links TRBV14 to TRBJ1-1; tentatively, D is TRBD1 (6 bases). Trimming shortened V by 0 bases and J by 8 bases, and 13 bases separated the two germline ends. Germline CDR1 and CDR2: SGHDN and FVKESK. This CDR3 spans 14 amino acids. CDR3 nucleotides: TGTGCCAGCAGCCAAGACGAAACAGGGACGGAAGCTTTCTTT. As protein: CASSQDETGTEAFF.

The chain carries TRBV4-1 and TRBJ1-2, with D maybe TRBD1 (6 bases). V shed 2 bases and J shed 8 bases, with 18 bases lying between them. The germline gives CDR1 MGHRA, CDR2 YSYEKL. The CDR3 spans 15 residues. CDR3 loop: CASSQRAMGARGYTF. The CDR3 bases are TGCGCCAGCAGCCAACGGGCAATGGGGGCGCGGGGCTACACCTTC.

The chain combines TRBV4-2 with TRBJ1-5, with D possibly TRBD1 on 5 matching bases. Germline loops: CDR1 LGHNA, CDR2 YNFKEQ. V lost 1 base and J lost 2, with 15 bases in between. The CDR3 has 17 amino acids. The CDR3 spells CASSQVDWEGRNQPQHF. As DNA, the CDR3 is TGTGCCAGCAGCCAAGTCGATTGGGAGGGGCGCAATCAGCCCCAGCATTTT.

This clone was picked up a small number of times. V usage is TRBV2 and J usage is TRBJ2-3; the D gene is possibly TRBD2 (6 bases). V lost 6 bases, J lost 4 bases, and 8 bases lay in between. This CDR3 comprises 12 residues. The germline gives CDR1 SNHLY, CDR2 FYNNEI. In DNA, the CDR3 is TGTGCCAGCAGACTAGCCCCAGATACGCAGTATTTT. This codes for CASRLAPDTQYF.

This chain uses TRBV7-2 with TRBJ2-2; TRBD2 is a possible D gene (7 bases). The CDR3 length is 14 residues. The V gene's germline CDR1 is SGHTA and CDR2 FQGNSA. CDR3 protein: CVGGAGQNTGELFF. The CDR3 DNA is TGTGTGGGGGGGGCAGGACAAAACACCGGGGAGCTGTTTTTT.